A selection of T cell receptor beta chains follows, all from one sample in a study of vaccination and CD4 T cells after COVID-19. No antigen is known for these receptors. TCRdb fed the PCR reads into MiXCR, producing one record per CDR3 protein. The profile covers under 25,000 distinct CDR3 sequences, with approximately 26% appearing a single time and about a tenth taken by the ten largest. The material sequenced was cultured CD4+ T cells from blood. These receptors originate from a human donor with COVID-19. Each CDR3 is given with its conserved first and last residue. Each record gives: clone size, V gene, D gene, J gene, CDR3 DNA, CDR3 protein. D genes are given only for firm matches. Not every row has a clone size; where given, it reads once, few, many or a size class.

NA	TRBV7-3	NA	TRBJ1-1	TGTGCCAGCAGCATGTCAGGCATATCGAGGACTGAAGCTTTCTTT	CASSMSGISRTEAFF
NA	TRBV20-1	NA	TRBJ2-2	TGCAGTGCTGGTAAACAGGGCTACACCGGGGAGCTGTTTTTT	CSAGKQGYTGELFF
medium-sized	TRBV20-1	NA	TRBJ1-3	TGCAGTGCTAGAGATCGTACTGTCTCTGGAAACACCATATATTTT	CSARDRTVSGNTIYF
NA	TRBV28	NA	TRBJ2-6	TGTGCCAGCAGTTTAGACGACTCTGGGGCCAACGTCCTGACTTTC	CASSLDDSGANVLTF
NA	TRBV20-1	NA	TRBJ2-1	TGCAGTGCTGGGCCCTTGTGGAATGAGCAGTTCTTC	CSAGPLWNEQFF
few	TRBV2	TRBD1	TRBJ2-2	TGTGCCAGCAAAGGGGGACAGGGTGGCACCGGGGAGCTGTTTTTT	CASKGGQGGTGELFF
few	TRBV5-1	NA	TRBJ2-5	TGCGCCAGCAGGAGTGGAGGATTCGGGGCCCAAGAGACCCAGTACTTC	CASRSGGFGAQETQYF
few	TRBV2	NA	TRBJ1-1	TGTGCCAGCAGTGATTCTAAGGTGGGGAACACTGAAGCTTTCTTT	CASSDSKVGNTEAFF
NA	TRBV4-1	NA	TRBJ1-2	TGCGCCAGCAGCCCGATCGAGGGGGGCTCCTGGGGCTACACCTTC	CASSPIEGGSWGYTF
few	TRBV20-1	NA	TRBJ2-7	TGCAGTGCTAGATGGGCACGGAGGGGCTACGAGCAGTACTTC	CSARWARRGYEQYF
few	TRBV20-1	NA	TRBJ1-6	TGCAGTGCTAGTAGTATGGGCAATTCACCCCTCCACTTT	CSASSMGNSPLHF
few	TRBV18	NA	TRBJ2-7	TGTGCCAGCTCACCAGGTTTGGGATCGGACGAGCAGTACTTC	CASSPGLGSDEQYF
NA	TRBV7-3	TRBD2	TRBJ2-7	TGTGCCAGCAGCATCACTAGCGGGGGGACCTACGAGCAGTACTTC	CASSITSGGTYEQYF
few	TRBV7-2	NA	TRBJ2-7	TGTGCCAGCACCCTCGCCACAGGAGCCCTATTGTACGAGCAGTACTTC	CASTLATGALLYEQYF
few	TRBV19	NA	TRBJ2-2	TGTGCCAGTAGTATTCTCGGTGGGGAGCTGTTTTTT	CASSILGGELFF
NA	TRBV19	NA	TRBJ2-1	TGTGCCAGTAGTATAGTGGGACTGACGTTGGGGGAGCAGTTCTTC	CASSIVGLTLGEQFF
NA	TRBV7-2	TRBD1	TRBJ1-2	TGTGCCAGCAGCTTAGAGGGACAGCTCTATGGCTACACCTTC	CASSLEGQLYGYTF
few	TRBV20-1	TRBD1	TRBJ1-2	TGCAGTGCTAGAGACTTCGGACAGGGGGTGGGCTATGGCTACACCTTC	CSARDFGQGVGYGYTF
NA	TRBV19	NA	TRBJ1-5	TGTGCCAGTAGGACAGGAAATCAGCCCCAGCATTTT	CASRTGNQPQHF
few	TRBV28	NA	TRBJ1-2	TGTGCCAGCAGTCTCCGGGAAAACTATGGCTACACCTTC	CASSLRENYGYTF
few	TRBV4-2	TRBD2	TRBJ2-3	TGTGCCAGCAGCCAGAATAGCGGGGACCCCACAGATACGCAGTATTTT	CASSQNSGDPTDTQYF
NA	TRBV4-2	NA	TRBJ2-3	TGTGCCAGCAGCCAAGAGGGTCCACCCCGCACAGATACGCAGTATTTT	CASSQEGPPRTDTQYF
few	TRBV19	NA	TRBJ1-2	TGTGCCAGTTCGGAGGGCCGGGGTGCTAACTATGGCTACACCTTC	CASSEGRGANYGYTF
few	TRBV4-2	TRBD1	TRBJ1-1	TGTGCCAGCAGCCAAGGACAGGGCGGCATGAACACTGAAGCTTTCTTT	CASSQGQGGMNTEAFF
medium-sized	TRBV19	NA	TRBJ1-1	TGTGCCAGTAGGGCCCCGGACAGGAACACTGAAGCTTTCTTT	CASRAPDRNTEAFF
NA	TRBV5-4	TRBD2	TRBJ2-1	TGTGCCAGCAGCTTGCGGGGGGGTGGTAATGAGCAGTTCTTC	CASSLRGGGNEQFF
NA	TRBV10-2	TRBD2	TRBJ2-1	TGCGCCAGCAGAGTTAGCGGGGGGGCCTACAATGAGCAGTTCTTC	CASRVSGGAYNEQFF
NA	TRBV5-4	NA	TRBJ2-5	TGTGCCAGCAGCTTTAAAGGGGTAGGAGAGACCCAGTACTTC	CASSFKGVGETQYF
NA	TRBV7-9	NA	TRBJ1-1	TGTGCCAGCAGGAGGGACGGGAACACTGAAGCTTTCTTT	CASRRDGNTEAFF
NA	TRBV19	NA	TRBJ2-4	TGTGCCAGTAGTATTGGCTGGGAAAACATTCAGTACTTC	CASSIGWENIQYF
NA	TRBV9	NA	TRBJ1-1	TGTGCCAGCAGCGTAGCTTCGACAGGGAACACTGAAGCTTTCTTT	CASSVASTGNTEAFF
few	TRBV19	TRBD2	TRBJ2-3	TGTGCCAGTAGTTCAACCGGGACTAGCGGGATGCGCGATACGCAGTATTTT	CASSSTGTSGMRDTQYF
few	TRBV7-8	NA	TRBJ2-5	TGTGCCAGCAGCTTAGCCAGGAAGACCCAGTACTTC	CASSLARKTQYF
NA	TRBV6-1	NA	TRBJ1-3	TGTGCCAGCAGTGAAAGCTTCTCTGGAAACACCATATATTTT	CASSESFSGNTIYF
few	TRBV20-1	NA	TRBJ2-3	TGCAGTGCTAGATCGATCAGTCCCCTACTAGGGGGGGGAACAGATACGCAGTATTTT	CSARSISPLLGGGTDTQYF
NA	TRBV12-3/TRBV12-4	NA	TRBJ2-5	TGTGCCAGCAGTTTGTCTTCCCAAGAGACCCAGTACTTC	CASSLSSQETQYF
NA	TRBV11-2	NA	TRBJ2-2	TGTGCCAGCAGCTTAAGGCCTCGGGAAAGGGGGGCCGCGACCGGGGAGCTGTTTTTT	CASSLRPRERGAATGELFF
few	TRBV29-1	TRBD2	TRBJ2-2	TGCAGCGGCGGACTAGCGGGCACCGGGGAGCTGTTTTTT	CSGGLAGTGELFF
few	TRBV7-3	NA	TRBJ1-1	TGTGCCAGCAGCTTACAGGGGAAGAACACTGAAGCTTTCTTT	CASSLQGKNTEAFF
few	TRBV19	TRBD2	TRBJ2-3	TGTGCCAGTAGTATAGTTGCTAGCGGGGGAAGCACAGATACGCAGTATTTT	CASSIVASGGSTDTQYF
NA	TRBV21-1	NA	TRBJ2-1	TGTGCCAGCCGACCCGGGACCTCGAGTTACAATGAGCAGTTCTTC	CASRPGTSSYNEQFF
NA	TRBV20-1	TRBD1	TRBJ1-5	TGCAGTGCTAGCCCGGACAGGCCCAATCAGCCCCAGCATTTT	CSASPDRPNQPQHF
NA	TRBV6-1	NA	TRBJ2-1	TGTGCCAGCACCAGGGGCAGTCACAATGAGCAGTTCTTC	CASTRGSHNEQFF
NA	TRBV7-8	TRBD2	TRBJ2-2	TGTGCCAGCAGCACCGGGGGGAGCACAAGCACCGGGGAGCTGTTTTTT	CASSTGGSTSTGELFF
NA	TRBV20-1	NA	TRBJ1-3	TGCAGTGCAAGGACAGCAGTCGTCTCTGGAAACACCATATATTTT	CSARTAVVSGNTIYF
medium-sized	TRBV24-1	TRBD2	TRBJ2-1	TGTGCCACCAGCGAGTCCGGGGGGGTAGGGAATGAGCAGTTCTTC	CATSESGGVGNEQFF
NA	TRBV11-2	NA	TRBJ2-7	TGTGCCAGCAGCTTAAACGGGAATTGGTACGAGCAGTACTTC	CASSLNGNWYEQYF
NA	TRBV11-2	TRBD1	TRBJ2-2	TGTGCCAGCAGCCCCACAGGGGGAGCCGGGGAGCTGTTTTTT	CASSPTGGAGELFF
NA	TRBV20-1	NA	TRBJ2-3	TGCAGTGCTAGAGCGGGATTTGGCACAGATACGCAGTATTTT	CSARAGFGTDTQYF
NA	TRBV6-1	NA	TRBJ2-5	TGTGCCAGCAGCTTCGGACAGAGGTACCAAGAGACCCAGTACTTC	CASSFGQRYQETQYF
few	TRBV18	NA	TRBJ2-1	TGTGCCAGCTCACCAAGGCAGGCTAGGGCAAATGAGCAGTTCTTC	CASSPRQARANEQFF
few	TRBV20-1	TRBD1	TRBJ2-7	TGCAGTGCTAGGACAGGGCAAAACTCCTACGAGCAGTACTTC	CSARTGQNSYEQYF
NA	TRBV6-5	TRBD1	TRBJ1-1	TGTGCCAGCAGTTATATCAAGGACAGGGGGCGACCGACTGAAGCTTTCTTT	CASSYIKDRGRPTEAFF
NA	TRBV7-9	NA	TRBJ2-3	TGTGCCAGCAGCGCCCCAACAGTCTCTCCCGGAGAGACGCAGTATTTT	CASSAPTVSPGETQYF